The subject of this entry is one T cell receptor beta chain. This record belongs to a study of blood T cell repertoires in COVID-19. Study at large: Donors in the United States, Italy and Spain gave samples during acute or convalescent COVID-19. Sample material is recorded as cDNA or gDNA derived from T cells, B-cell-depleted T cells, or PBMCs.

Data came from immunoSEQ multiplex PCR; TCRdb stores just in-frame clones and leaves some out. The top ten clones hold about 5.6% of a sample with some 200,000 clones, 82% of them seen once. This CDR3 comprises 17 residues. Germline CDR1 LNHDA, CDR2 SQIVND (reference sequence). Deletions cut 4 bases from V and 2 bases from J, with 18 bases between. The chain links TRBV19 to TRBJ2-1, with a tentative D call TRBD1 (6 bases). Sample: peripheral blood. The TCR was taken from a woman aged 70-85 years with COVID-19, enrolled during active disease. The CDR3 loop is CASSTDRLGRTYNEQFF. The CDR3 nucleotides read TGTGCCAGTAGTACAGACAGGTTAGGTAGGACCTACAATGAGCAGTTCTTC.